Presented here are 19 T cell receptor delta chains from one specimen sequenced in a study of gamma-delta T cells after stem cell transplantation. TCRdb re-called clones from the RT-PCR reads using CATT. The sample comprises about 850 delta-chain clones, over 1.1% of which are singletons, and under 85% rests with the top ten. Sequencing was performed on gamma-delta T cells. The origin of the receptors is a human donor. It is not recorded whose cells these are; they may come from a transplant donor.

This clone was recorded many times. The TCRdb protein, from a much larger clone, departs from this DNA's translation at residue 3, likely by read error; the protein shown derives from the DNA. The V gene is TRDV2, the J gene TRDJ1, with 8 nucleotides matching TRDD3. There are 15 residues in the CDR3. In germline, CDR1 is GEAIGNYY, CDR2 EKD. CDR3 bases: TGTGCCCGTGACCCGCTACTGGGGGACACCGATAAACTCATCTTT. As protein: CARDPLLGDTDKLIF.

Of note for this clone: This sequence is one base from a far larger clone and is likely a read error. Other DNA sequences in the sample encode the same CDR3. This chain links TRDV2 with TRDJ3, with TRDD3 identical over 13 bases. This CDR3 spans 20 amino acids. V trimming: 4 bases; J trimming: 1 base; junction bases outside the gene matches: 9. In germline, CDR1 is GEAIGNYY, CDR2 EKD. This chain's CDR3 is CACDPTGGYAGSWDTRQMFF. The CDR3 region has the DNA TGTGCCTGTGATCCTACTGGGGGATACGCGGGGTCCTGGGACACCCGACAGATGTTTTTC.

The V gene is TRDV2, the J gene TRDJ1, with 8 bases aligning to TRDD3. The CDR3 runs to 21 residues. Germline CDR1 reads GEAIGNYY; CDR2 reads EKD. V shed 0 bases, J shed 0 bases, and the junction held 20 bases outside the gene matches. The CDR3 sequence: CACDTLPTPLTGGLYTDKLIF. The CDR3 nucleotides read TGTGCCTGTGACACCTTGCCTACCCCACTTACTGGGGGGCTGTACACCGATAAACTCATCTTT.

This chain joins TRDV2 and TRDJ1, with 8 positions matching TRDD3. The CDR3 totals 17 residues. After removal of 0 bases from V and 2 bases from J, the junction contained 10 bases not matched to a gene. CDR1 and CDR2 (germline): GEAIGNYY, EKD. The CDR3 here is CACDTVVLGVTTDKLIF. The CDR3 nucleotides read TGTGCCTGTGACACCGTCGTACTGGGGGTTACGACCGATAAACTCATCTTT.

To note about this clone: TCRdb assigns this DNA the protein of a much larger clone, which departs from its translation at residue 7; this likely reflects a read error, and the protein shown comes from translating the DNA. The rearrangement uses TRDV2 and TRDJ1; 10 bases fit TRDD3. The CDR3 has 19 residues. CDR1 is GEAIGNYY, CDR2 EKD, per germline. V dropped 0 bases and J dropped 1; count of bases not matched to a gene: 13. The CDR3 loop is CACDTLPGDTPTGTDKLIF. CDR3 DNA sequence: TGTGCCTGTGACACCTTACCGGGGGATACGCCTACGGGCACCGATAAACTCATCTTT.

To note about this clone: A far larger clone is off by one base, so a read error is likely. The CDR3 protein is CALGENPTKTALILGYRLLTAQLFF. The CDR3, as DNA: TGTGCTCTTGGGGAAAATCCTACTAAGACTGCCCTAATTCTAGGATACCGCCTTTTGACAGCACAACTCTTCTTT. The rearrangement links TRDV1 to TRDJ2, with D tentatively TRDD2 or TRDD3 (6 bases each). Germline CDR1 is TSWWSYY and CDR2 is QGS. The CDR3 has 25 amino acids. Trimming left V 2 bases short and J 1 base short, with 38 bases between.

The CDR3 loop reads CACDILGDTPAGTDKLIF. The CDR3 DNA reads as TGTGCCTGTGACATACTGGGGGATACGCCTGCGGGCACCGATAAACTCATCTTT. The gene calls are TRDV2 and TRDJ1; the match to TRDD3 covers 13 bases. V lost 2 bases and J lost 1; bases outside the gene matches: 9. CDR1 and CDR2 from the germline V gene are GEAIGNYY and EKD. This CDR3 contains 18 residues.

Concerning this clone: This is likely an artifact of a read error, given a far larger clone one base away. This CDR3 is also generated by other DNA sequences in the sample. The V and J genes are TRDV2 and TRDJ1; D is possibly TRDD3 (6 bases). Germline V lookup: CDR1 GEAIGNYY, CDR2 EKD. There are 21 residues in the CDR3. This chain's CDR3 is CACDTVKFDGGPMGYTDKLIF. The CDR3 DNA reads as TGTGCCTGCGACACAGTAAAGTTCGATGGGGGCCCCATGGGGTACACCGATAAACTCATCTTT.

This clone was recorded a few times. This likely traces to a read error, being one base from a far larger clone. Other DNA sequences in this specimen translate into the identical CDR3. The chain carries TRDV2 and TRDJ1, with 9 bases that match TRDD3. CDR3 length: 20 residues. V shed 3 bases, J shed 0 bases, and the junction held 19 bases outside the gene matches. Germline values: CDR1 GEAIGNYY, CDR2 EKD. Here the CDR3 DNA reads TGTGCCTGTGACGCCGTACTGGGGGACACGCAAAATCACCACACCGATAAACTCATCTTT. It is translated as CACDAVLGDTQNHHTDKLIF.

This clone qualifies as medium-sized. This is likely an artifact of a read error, given a far larger clone one base away. V and J are TRDV2 and TRDJ1; TRDD3 matches 11 bases. The CDR3 consists of 17 residues. Germline lookup yields CDR1 GEAIGNYY and CDR2 EKD. This CDR3 is CARDPVGDTTHTDKLIF. The CDR3 nucleotides read TGTGCCCGTGACCCCGTGGGGGATACGACCCACACCGATAAACTCATCTTT.

The table lists this clone with a few counts. A far larger clone is off by one base, so a read error is likely. The sample contains more than one DNA sequence encoding this CDR3. The chain has TRDV2 and TRDJ3, with 7 bases fitting TRDD3. This CDR3 is built from 25 residues. J was trimmed by 1 base and V by 0 bases; bases with no gene match: 26. Per the germline V gene, CDR1 is GEAIGNYY and CDR2 is EKD. CDR3 nucleotide sequence: TGTGCCTGTGACACCGTGAGCGGATGGGGGACCCCGCTTCGTTTATCGTCCTGGGACACCCGACAGATGTTTTTC. It codes for CACDTVSGWGTPLRLSSWDTRQMFF.

A remark on this clone: The protein recorded in TCRdb matches a much larger clone and deviates from this DNA's translation at residue 3, suggesting a read error; the protein here is obtained by translating the DNA. The rearrangement links TRDV2 to TRDJ1; 13 positions match TRDD3. Germline CDR1 and CDR2: GEAIGNYY and EKD. The CDR3 sequence is 19 residues long. CDR3 region: CAYDTLLGDTPTGTDKLIF. The CDR3 DNA reads TGTGCCTATGACACCTTACTGGGGGATACGCCTACGGGCACCGATAAACTCATCTTT.

This clone has more than one count but fewer than ten. The translation of this DNA and the TCRdb protein of a much larger clone differ at residue 15, probably owing to a read error; the protein shown here is translated from the DNA. The chain couples TRDV2 to TRDJ3; 13 bases line up with TRDD3. The CDR3 has 20 amino acids. Germline V gene sequence: CDR1 GEAIGNYY, CDR2 EKD. In nucleotides, the CDR3 is TGTGCCTGTGACCCTACTGGGGGATACGCGGGGTCCTGGGACATCCGACAGATGTTTTTC. Its protein product is CACDPTGGYAGSWDIRQMFF.

This clone ranks as hyperexpanded (1% or more). The sample contains more than one DNA sequence encoding this CDR3. The genes are TRDV2 and TRDJ1; TRDD3 matches 7 bases. Trimming cost V 0 bases and J 2 bases; bases outside gene matches: 8. CDR3 length: 16 amino acids. CDR1 is GEAIGNYY and CDR2 is EKD in the germline V gene. In DNA, the CDR3 is TGTGCCTGTGACACCGTTGGGGGACGTCCTACCGATAAACTCATCTTT. Translating it yields CACDTVGGRPTDKLIF.

By share of the sample, this clone is medium-sized. Given a far larger clone just one base away, this is likely a sequencing read error. Other DNA sequences from this sample encode an identical CDR3 as well. The genes are TRDV2 and TRDJ1; 9 positions agree with TRDD3. The CDR3 runs to 19 residues. Germline V lookup: CDR1 GEAIGNYY, CDR2 EKD. This CDR3 reads CACDTVSLGDREDTDKLIF. The DNA for the CDR3 is TGTGCCTGTGACACCGTTAGCCTGGGGGATCGGGAGGACACCGATAAACTCATCTTC.

This clone was detected only a few times. This DNA translates differently at residue 9 from the TCRdb protein, which is that of a much larger clone; a read error is likely, and the protein shown is the DNA's own translation. V and J are TRDV2 and TRDJ1; 8 nucleotides line up with TRDD3. The CDR3 has 16 amino acids. The germline V gene has CDR1 GEAIGNYY and CDR2 EKD. V was clipped by 0 bases and J by 2 bases; unmatched bases: 7. The CDR3 here is CACDTVGGCPTDKLIF. CDR3 DNA: TGTGCCTGTGACACCGTTGGGGGATGTCCTACCGATAAACTCATCTTT.

The sample holds a few counts of this clone. This is likely an artifact of a read error, given a far larger clone one base away. This sequence joins TRDV2 and TRDJ1, with 8 positions matching TRDD3. Germline CDR1 GEAIGNYY, CDR2 EKD. There are 14 residues in the CDR3. CDR3 protein: CARDPWGNTDKLIF. The CDR3 region has the DNA TGTGCCCGTGACCCCTGGGGGAACACCGATAAACTCATCTTT.

This clone was picked up a small number of times. The likely explanation is a read error, given a far larger clone one base away. Other DNA variants within this sample encode the same CDR3. V usage is TRDV2 and J usage is TRDJ1, with 13 bases matching TRDD3. The CDR3 totals 20 residues. Per the germline V gene, CDR1 is GEAIGNYY and CDR2 is EKD. For the CDR3, the DNA is TGTGCCTGTGACGCCGTACTGGGGGATACGCAAAATCACCACACTGATAAACTCATCTTT. It encodes CACDAVLGDTQNHHTDKLIF.

A note on this clone: A far larger clone is one base from this, pointing to a likely read error. The same CDR3 is also encoded by other DNA sequences in this sample. The chain employs TRDV2 and TRDJ3; 8 positions agree with TRDD3. CDR1 is GEAIGNYY and CDR2 is EKD in the germline V gene. The CDR3 loop spans 19 amino acids. The CDR3 nucleotides are TGTGCCTGTGACACCCTTGGGGATACTAGCTCCTGGGACACCCGGCAGATGTTTTTC. It is translated as CACDTLGDTSSWDTRQMFF.